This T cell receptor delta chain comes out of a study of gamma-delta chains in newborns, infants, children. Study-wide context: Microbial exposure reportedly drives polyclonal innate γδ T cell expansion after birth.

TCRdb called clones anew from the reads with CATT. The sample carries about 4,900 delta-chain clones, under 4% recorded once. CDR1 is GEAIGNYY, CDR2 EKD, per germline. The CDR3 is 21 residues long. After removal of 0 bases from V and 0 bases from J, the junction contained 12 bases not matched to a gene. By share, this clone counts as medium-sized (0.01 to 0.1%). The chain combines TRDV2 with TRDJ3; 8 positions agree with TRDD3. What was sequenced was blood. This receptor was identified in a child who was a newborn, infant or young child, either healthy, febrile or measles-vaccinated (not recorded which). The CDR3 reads CACDTQVASWGSSWDTRQMFF. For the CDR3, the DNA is TGTGCCTGTGACACCCAGGTGGCGTCCTGGGGGAGCTCCTGGGACACCCGACAGATGTTTTTC.